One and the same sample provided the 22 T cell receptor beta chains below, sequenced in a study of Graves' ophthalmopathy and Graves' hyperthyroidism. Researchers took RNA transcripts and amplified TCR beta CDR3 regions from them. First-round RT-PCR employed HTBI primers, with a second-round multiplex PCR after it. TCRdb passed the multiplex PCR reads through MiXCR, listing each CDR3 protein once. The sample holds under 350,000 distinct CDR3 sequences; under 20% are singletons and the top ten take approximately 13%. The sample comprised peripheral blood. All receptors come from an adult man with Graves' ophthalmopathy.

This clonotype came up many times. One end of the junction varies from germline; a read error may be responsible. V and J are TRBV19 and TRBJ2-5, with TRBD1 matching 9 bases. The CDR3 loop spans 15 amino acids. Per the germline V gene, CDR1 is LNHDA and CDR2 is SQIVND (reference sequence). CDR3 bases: TGTGCCAGTAGTGTACAGGGGGCTCGCAGAGAGGCCCAGTACTTC. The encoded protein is CASSVQGARREAQYF.

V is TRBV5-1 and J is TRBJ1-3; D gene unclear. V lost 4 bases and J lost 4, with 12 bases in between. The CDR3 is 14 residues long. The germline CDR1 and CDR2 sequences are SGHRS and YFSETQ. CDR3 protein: CASSPGGTGNTIYF. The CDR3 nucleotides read TGCGCCAGCAGCCCGGGTGGTACGGGAAACACCATATATTTT. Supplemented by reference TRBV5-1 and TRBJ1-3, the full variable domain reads KAGVTQTPRYLIKTRGQQVTLSCSPISGHRSVSWYQQTPGQGLQFLFEYFSETQRNKGNFPGRFSGRQFSNSRSEMNVSTLELGDSALYLCASSPGGTGNTIYFGEGSWLTVV.

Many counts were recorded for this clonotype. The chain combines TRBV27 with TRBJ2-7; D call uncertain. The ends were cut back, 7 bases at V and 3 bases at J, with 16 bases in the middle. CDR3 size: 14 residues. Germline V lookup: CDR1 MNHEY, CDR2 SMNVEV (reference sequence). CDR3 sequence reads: CASTPRASVYEQYF. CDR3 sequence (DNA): TGTGCCAGCACCCCTAGGGCCAGCGTCTACGAGCAGTACTTC.

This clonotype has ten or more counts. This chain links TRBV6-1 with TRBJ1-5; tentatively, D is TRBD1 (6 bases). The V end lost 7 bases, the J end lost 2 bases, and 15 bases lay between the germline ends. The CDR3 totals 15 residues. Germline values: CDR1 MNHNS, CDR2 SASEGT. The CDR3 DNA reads TGTGCCAGCAAACTTACAGGGTTGGGCAATCAGCCCCAGCATTTT. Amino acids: CASKLTGLGNQPQHF.

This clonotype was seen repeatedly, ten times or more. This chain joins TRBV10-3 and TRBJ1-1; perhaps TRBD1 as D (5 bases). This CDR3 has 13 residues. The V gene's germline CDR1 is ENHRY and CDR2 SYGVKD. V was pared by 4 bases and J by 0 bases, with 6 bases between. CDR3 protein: CAISGQLNTEAFF. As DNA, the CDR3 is TGTGCCATCAGTGGACAGCTGAACACTGAAGCTTTCTTT.

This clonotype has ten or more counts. CDR3 bases: TGTGCCAGCAGTTACTCGATTCCCAGGGACTCACCCCTCCACTTT. Translating gives CASSYSIPRDSPLHF. The rearrangement links TRBV6-2 or TRBV6-3 to TRBJ1-6; TRBD1 might be the D (5 bases). The CDR3 runs to 15 residues. Per germline, CDR1 MNHEY and CDR2 SVGEGT. V dropped 0 bases and J dropped 10 bases, with 13 bases sitting between them.

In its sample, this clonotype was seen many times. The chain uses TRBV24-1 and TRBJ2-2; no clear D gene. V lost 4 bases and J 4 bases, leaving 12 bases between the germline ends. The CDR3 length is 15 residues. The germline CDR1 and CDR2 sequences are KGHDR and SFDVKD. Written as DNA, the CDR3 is TGTGCCACCAGTGACCAATACACCTTCACCGGGGAGCTGTTTTTT. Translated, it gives CATSDQYTFTGELFF.

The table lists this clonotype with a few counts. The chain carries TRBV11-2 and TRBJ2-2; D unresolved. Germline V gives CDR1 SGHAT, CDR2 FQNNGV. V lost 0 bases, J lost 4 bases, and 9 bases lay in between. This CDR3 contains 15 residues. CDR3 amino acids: CASSLEGFVTGELFF. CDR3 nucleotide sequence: TGTGCCAGCAGCTTAGAGGGGTTTGTCACCGGGGAGCTGTTTTTT. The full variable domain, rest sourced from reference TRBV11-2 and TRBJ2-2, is EAGVAQSPRYKIIEKRQSVAFWCNPISGHATLYWYQQILGQGPKLLIQFQNNGVVDDSQLPKDRFSAERLKGVDSTLKIQPAKLEDSAVYLCASSLEGFVTGELFFGEGSRLTVL.

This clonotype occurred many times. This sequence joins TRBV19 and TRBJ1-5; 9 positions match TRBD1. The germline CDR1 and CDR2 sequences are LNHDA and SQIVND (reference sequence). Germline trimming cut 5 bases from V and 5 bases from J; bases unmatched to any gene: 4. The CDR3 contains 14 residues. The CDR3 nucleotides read TGTGCCAGTAGTTACACAGGGGGCCATCAGCCCCAGCATTTT. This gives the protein CASSYTGGHQPQHF. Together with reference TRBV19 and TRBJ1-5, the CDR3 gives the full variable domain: DGGITQSPKYLFRKEGQNVTLSCEQNLNHDAMYWYRQDPGQGLRLIYYSQIVNDFQKGDIAEGYSVSREKKESFPLTVTSAQKNPTAFYLCASSYTGGHQPQHFGDGTRLSIL.

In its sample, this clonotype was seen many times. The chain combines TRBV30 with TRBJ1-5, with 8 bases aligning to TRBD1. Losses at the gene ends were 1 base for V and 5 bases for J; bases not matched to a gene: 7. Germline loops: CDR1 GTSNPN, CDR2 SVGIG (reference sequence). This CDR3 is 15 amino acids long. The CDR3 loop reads CAWSGRTGSYQPQHF. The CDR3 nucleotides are TGTGCCTGGAGTGGAAGGACAGGGAGTTATCAGCCCCAGCATTTT.

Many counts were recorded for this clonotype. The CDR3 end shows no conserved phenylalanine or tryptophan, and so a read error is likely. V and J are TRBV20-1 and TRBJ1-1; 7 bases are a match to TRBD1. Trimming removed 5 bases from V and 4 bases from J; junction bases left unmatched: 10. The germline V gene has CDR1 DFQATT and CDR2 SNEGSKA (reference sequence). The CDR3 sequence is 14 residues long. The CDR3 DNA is TGCAGTGCTGGGGTACAGGGGCGAGTCACTGAAGCTTTCCTT. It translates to CSAGVQGRVTEAFL.

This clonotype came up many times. Here the CDR3 reads CASKTQGSTEAFF. The CDR3 nucleotides are TGTGCCAGCAAGACGCAGGGTTCTACTGAAGCTTTCTTT. The J gene is TRBJ1-1, the V gene TRBV2, with D perhaps matching TRBD1 (5 bases). The CDR3 spans 13 residues. CDR1 and CDR2 (germline): SNHLY, FYNNEI. Trimming pared 7 bases from V and 5 bases from J, leaving 14 bases between.

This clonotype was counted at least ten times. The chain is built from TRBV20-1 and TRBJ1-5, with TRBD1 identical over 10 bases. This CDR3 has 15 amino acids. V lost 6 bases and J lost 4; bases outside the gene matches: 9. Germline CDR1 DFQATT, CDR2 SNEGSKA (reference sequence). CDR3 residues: CSALIGTGENQPQHF. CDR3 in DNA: TGCAGTGCCCTTATTGGGACAGGGGAAAATCAGCCCCAGCATTTT.

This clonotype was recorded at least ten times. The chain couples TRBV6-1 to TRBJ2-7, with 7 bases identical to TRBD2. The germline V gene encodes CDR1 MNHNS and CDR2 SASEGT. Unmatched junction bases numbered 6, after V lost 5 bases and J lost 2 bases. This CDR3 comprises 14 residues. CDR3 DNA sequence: TGTGCCAGCAGTCGGGGGGACCTTACCTACGAGCAGTACTTC. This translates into CASSRGDLTYEQYF.

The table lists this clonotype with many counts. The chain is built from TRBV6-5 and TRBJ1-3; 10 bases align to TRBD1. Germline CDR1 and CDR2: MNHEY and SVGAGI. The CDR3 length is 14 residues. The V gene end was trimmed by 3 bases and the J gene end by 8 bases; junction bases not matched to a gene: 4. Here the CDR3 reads CASSYSDRGDTIYF. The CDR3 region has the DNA TGTGCCAGCAGTTATTCGGACAGGGGGGACACCATATATTTT.

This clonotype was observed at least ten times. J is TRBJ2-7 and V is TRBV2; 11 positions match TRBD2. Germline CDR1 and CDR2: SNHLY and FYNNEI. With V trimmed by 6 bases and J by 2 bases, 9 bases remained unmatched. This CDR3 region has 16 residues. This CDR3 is CASRVLGLAGAYEQYF. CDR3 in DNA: TGTGCCAGCAGAGTCCTTGGACTAGCGGGTGCCTACGAGCAGTACTTC. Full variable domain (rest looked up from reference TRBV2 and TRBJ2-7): EPEVTQTPSHQVTQMGQEVILRCVPISNHLYFYWYRQILGQKVEFLVSFYNNEISEKSEIFDDQFSVERPDGSNFTLKIRSTKLEDSAMYFCASRVLGLAGAYEQYFGPGTRLTVT.

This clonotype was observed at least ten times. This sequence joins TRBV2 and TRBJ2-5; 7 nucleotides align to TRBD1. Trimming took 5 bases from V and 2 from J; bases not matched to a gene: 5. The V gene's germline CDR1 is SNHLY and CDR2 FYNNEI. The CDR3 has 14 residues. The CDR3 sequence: CASSRDSVQETQYF. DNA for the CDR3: TGTGCCAGCAGTCGGGACAGCGTGCAAGAGACCCAGTACTTC.

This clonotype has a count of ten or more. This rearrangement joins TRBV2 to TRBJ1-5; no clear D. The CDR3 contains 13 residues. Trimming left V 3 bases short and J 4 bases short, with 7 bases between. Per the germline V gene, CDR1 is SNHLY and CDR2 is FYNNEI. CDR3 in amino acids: CASSERWNQPQHF. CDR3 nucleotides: TGTGCCAGCAGTGAGAGGTGGAATCAGCCCCAGCATTTT.

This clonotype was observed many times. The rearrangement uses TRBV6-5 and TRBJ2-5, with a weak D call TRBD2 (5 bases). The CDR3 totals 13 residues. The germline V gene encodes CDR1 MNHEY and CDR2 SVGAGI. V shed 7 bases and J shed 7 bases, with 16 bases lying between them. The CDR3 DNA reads TGTGCCAGCACCGGTAGAGGGTTCGGGACCCAGTACTTC. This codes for CASTGRGFGTQYF.

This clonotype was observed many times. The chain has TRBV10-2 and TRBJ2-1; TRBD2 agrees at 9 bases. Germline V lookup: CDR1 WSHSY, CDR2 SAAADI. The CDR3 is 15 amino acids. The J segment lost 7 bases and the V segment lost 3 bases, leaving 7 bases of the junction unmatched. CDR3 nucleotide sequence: TGCGCCAGCAGTGACGCCGGACTAGCGTCTAATGAGCAGTTCTTC. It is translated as CASSDAGLASNEQFF.

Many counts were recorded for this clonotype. The CDR3 region has the DNA TGCAGTGCTAGAGTGGGAGGAGAGACCCAGTACTTC. Protein product: CSARVGGETQYF. The chain uses TRBV20-1 and TRBJ2-5; TRBD2 might be the D (6 bases). Germline V gene lookup returns CDR1 DFQATT and CDR2 SNEGSKA (reference sequence). The CDR3 is made up of 12 amino acids. Trimming shortened V by 1 base and J by 4 bases, and 7 bases separated the two germline ends.

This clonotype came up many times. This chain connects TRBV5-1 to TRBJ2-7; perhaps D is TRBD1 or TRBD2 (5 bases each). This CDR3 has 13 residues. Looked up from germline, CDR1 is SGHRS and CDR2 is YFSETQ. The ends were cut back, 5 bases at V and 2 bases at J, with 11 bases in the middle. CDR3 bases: TGCGCCAGCAGGCCGGGACCGGCCTACGAGCAGTACTTC. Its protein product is CASRPGPAYEQYF.